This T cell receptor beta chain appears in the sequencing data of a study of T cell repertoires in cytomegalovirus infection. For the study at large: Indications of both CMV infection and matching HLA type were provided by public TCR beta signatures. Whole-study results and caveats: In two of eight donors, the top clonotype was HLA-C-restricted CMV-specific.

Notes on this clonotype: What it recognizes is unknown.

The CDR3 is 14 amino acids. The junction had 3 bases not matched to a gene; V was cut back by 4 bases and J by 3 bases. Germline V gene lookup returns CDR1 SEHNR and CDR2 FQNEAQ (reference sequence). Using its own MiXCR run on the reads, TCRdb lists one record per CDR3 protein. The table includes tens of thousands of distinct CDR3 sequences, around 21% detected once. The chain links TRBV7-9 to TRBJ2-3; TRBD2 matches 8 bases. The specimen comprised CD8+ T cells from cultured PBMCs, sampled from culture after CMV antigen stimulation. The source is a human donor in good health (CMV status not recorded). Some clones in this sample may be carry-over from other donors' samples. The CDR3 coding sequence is TGTGCCAGCAGCTCGGGACTAGAAACAGATACGCAGTATTTT. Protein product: CASSSGLETDTQYF.